The TCR beta chain under discussion was sequenced for a study of technical replicates of blood from a handful of donors. Measured with immunoSEQ multiplex PCR; TCRdb has only the in-frame clones, and not every one. The table shows about 75,000 clones, with 97% occurring only once. Trimming took off 6 bases at V and 0 bases at J, with 11 bases between the two ends. The CDR3 consists of 15 residues. Germline-derived CDR1 and CDR2 are SEHNR and FQNEAQ (reference sequence). This chain uses TRBV7-9 with TRBJ1-4; maybe TRBD1 (5 bases). Sequencing was done on a sample of T cells isolated from PBMCs. The receptor's source is a human donor in good health. CDR3 in DNA: TGTGCCAGCAGACCCCTGGACACAACTAATGAAAAACTGTTTTTT. Translating gives CASRPLDTTNEKLFF.